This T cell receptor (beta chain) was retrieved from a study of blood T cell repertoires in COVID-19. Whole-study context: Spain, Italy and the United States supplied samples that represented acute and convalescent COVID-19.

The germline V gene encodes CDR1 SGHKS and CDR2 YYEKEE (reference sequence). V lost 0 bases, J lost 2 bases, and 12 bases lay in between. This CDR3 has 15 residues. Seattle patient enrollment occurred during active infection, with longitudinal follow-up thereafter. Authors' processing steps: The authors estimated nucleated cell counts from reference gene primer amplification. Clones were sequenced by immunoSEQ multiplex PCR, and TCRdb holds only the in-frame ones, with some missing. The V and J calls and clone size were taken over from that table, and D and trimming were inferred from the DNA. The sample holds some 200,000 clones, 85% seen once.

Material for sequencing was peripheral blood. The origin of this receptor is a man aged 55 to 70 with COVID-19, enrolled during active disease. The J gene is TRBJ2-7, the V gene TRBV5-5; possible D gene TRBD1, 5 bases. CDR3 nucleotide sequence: TGTGCCAGCAGCTTGGTCGGAACAGGAGCCTACGAGCAGTACTTC. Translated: CASSLVGTGAYEQYF.